This TCR beta chain was obtained from a study of blood T cell repertoires in COVID-19. Study overall: Sites across the United States, Italy and Spain contributed samples from acute and convalescent COVID-19.

The CDR3 has 19 amino acids. Trimming took 4 bases from V and 1 from J; bases not matched to a gene: 9. Looked up from germline, CDR1 is LNHDA and CDR2 is SQIVND (reference sequence). The table lists this clone with a few counts. Authors' processing steps: Amplifying reference gene primers gave estimates of nucleated cell counts. The table came from immunoSEQ multiplex PCR; TCRdb's copy has only in-frame clones and leaves some out. That table gives V, J and clone size, and the DNA gave D and trimming. The profile shows approximately 220,000 clones, about nine tenths of them singletons. Everyone who took part was roughly 18 to 89 years old, and they came from about 23 US areas. The study assigned cohorts using participant-reported clinical history.

The rearrangement uses TRBV19 and TRBJ2-3; TRBD2 matches 15 bases. This clonotype originated in a woman aged 40 to 55 with acute COVID-19. The sequenced sample was PBMCs or T cells enriched from blood (not recorded which). CDR3 sequence (DNA): TGTGCCAGTAGTACCGTCCCGGGACTAGCGGGGGGCCGCACAGATACGCAGTATTTT. This gives the protein CASSTVPGLAGGRTDTQYF.